Described below is a single TCR beta chain sequence and its context. Authors' processing steps: It was from reference gene primer amplification that nucleated cell counts were estimated. Sequenced by immunoSEQ multiplex PCR; TCRdb stores in-frame clones only, minus some. The DNA gave D and trimming, while V, J and clone size come from that table. The profile shows 35,000 to 45,000 clones, about nine tenths of them singletons. This entry belongs to a study of blood T cell repertoires in COVID-19. At the level of the study: Samples of COVID-19 (acute and convalescent) were obtained from the United States, Italy and Spain. T cells, B-cell-depleted T cells, or PBMCs provided the cDNA or gDNA that served as material.

V lost 3 bases, J lost 6 bases, and 12 bases lay in between. This CDR3 is built from 13 residues. The TCR originated in a human donor in a cohort sampled during active COVID-19. Material for sequencing was peripheral blood. V is TRBV12-3 or TRBV12-4 and J is TRBJ2-7; D call uncertain. This chain's CDR3 is CASSFRLNSEQYF. For the CDR3, the DNA is TGTGCCAGCAGTTTCCGATTGAATAGCGAGCAGTACTTC.